This T cell receptor beta chain was sequenced during a study of response to subunit inactivated influenza vaccine. Findings and caveats of the study: The authors suggested that few new T cells are recruited per seasonal influenza vaccination.

The CDR3 length is 15 residues. Trimming stripped 2 bases from V and 3 bases from J, with 10 bases between. In germline, CDR1 is SEHNR, CDR2 FQNEAQ (reference sequence). In its sample, this clonotype was seen a few times. Its target is unknown. TCRdb recomputed calls from the RT-PCR reads with MiXCR, one row per CDR3 protein. The sample contains hundreds of thousands of distinct CDR3 sequences, 11% to 15% of which appear only once. The sequence was obtained from a man aged 50 or older who received an inactivated influenza vaccine. The sequencing here drew on PBMCs from blood, taken less than 15 days before vaccination. V is TRBV7-9 and J is TRBJ2-2; D unclear. The CDR3 DNA reads TGTGCCAGCAGCTTAAGAAGGGCAGACACCGGGGAGCTGTTTTTT. Protein: CASSLRRADTGELFF.